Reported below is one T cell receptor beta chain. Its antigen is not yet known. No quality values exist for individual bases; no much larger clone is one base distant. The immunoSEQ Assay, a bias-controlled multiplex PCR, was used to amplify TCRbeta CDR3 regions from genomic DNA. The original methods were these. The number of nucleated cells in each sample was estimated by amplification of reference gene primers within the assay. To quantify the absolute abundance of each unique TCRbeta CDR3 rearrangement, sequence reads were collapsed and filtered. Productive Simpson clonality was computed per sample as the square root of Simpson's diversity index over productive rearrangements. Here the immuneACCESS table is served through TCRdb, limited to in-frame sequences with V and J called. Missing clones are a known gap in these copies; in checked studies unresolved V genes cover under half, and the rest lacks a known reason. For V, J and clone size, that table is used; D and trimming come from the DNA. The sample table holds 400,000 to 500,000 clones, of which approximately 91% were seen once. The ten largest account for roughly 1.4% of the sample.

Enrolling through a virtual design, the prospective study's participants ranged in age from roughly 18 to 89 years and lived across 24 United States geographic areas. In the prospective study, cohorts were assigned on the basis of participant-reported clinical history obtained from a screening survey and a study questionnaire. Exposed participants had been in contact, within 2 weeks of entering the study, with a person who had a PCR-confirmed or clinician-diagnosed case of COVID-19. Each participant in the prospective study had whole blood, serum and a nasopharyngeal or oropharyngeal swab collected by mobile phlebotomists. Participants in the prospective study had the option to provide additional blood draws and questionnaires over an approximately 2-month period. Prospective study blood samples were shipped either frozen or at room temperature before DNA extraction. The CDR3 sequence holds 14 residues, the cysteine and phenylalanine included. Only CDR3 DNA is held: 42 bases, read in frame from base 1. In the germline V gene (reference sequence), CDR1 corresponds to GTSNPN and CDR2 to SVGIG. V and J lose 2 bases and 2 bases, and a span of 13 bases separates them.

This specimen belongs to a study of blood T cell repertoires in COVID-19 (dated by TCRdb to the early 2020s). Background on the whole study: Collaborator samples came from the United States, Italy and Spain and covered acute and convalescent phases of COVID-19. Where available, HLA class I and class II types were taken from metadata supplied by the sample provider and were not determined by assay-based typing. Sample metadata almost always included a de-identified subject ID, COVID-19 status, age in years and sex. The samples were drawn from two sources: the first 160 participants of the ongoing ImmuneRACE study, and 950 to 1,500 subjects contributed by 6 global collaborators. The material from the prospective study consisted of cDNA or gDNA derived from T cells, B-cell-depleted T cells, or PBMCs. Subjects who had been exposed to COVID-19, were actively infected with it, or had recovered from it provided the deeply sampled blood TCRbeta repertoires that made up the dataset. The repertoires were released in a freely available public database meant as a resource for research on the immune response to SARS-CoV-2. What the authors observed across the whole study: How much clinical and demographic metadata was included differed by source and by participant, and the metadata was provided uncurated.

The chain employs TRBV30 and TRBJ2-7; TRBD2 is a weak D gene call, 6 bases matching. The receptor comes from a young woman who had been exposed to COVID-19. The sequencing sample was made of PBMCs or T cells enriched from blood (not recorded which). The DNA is TGTGCCTGGAGTTTGAGCGGGTGGGCCTACGAGCAGTACTTC. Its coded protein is CAWSLSGWAYEQYF. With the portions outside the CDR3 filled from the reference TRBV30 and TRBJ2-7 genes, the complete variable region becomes SQTIHQWPATLVQPVGSPLSLECTVEGTSNPNLYWYRQAAGRGLQLLFYSVGIGQISSEVPQNLSASRPQDRQFILSSKKLLLSDSGFYLCAWSLSGWAYEQYFGPGTRLTVT.